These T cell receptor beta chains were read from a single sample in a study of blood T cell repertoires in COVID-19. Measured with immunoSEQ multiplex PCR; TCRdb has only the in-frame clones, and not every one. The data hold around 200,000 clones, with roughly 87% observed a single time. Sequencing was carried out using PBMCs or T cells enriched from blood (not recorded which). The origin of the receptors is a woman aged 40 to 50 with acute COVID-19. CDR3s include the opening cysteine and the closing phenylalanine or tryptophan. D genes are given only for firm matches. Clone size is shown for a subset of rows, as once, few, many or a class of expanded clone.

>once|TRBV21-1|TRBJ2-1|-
TGTGCCAGCAGCAAACTTACTAGCGGGAGTTGGAATGAGCAGTTCTTC
CASSKLTSGSWNEQFF
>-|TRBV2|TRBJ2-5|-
TGTGCCAGCAGTCTGCGGGAGACCCAGTACTTC
CASSLRETQYF
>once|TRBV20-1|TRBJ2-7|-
TGCAGTGCTAGAGACCCCGGCGAGCAGTACTTC
CSARDPGEQYF
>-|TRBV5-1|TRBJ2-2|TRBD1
TGCGCCAGCAGCTCACACCGACAGGGGAACACCGGGGAGCTGTTTTTT
CASSSHRQGNTGELFF
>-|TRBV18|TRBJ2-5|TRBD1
TGTGCCAGCTCCTCCGACAGGGCGGAGACCCAGTACTTC
CASSSDRAETQYF
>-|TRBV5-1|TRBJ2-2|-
TGCGCCAGCAGCTCCCTACAGGCGAACACCGGGGAGCTGTTTTTT
CASSSLQANTGELFF
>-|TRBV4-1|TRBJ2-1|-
TGCGCCAGCAGCCACGGATTCCGGGACACCCCGCGGAATGAGCAGTTCTTC
CASSHGFRDTPRNEQFF
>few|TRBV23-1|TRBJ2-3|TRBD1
TGCGCCAGCAGTCTCGCCGACAGGGGCCCCACGGCCGCGCAGTATTTT
CASSLADRGPTAAQYF
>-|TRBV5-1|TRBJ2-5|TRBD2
TGCGCCAGCAGCGTCCGGGGGGAAGGGGAGACCCAGTACTTC
CASSVRGEGETQYF
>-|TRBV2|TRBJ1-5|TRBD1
TGTGCCAGCAGTCGAACAGGGGTCCAGCCCCAGCATTTT
CASSRTGVQPQHF
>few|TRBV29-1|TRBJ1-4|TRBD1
TGCAGCGTTACGGACAGGGGAGGTGAAAAACTGTTTTTT
CSVTDRGGEKLFF
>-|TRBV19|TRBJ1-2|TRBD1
TGTGCCAGTAGTGGGACAGGGGCTCACTATGGCTACACCTTC
CASSGTGAHYGYTF
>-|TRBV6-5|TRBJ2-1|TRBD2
TGTGCCAGCAAGCGGGGGGCGCACAATGAGCAGTTCTTC
CASKRGAHNEQFF
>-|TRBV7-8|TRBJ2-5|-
TGTGCCAGCAGCTTTGACACCCGGCCCGTTAGGGAGACCCAGTACTTC
CASSFDTRPVRETQYF
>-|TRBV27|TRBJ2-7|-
TGTGCCAGCAGTTTACGACAGGAAAACTACGAGCAGTACTTC
CASSLRQENYEQYF
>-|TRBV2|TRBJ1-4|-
TGTGCCAGCAGTGGTTTGGTTCCGGCTAATGAAAAACTGTTTTTT
CASSGLVPANEKLFF
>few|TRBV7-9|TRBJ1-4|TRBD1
TGTGCCAGCAGCTTAGCCCCGTTGACAGGGTTTAATGAAAAACTGTTTTTT
CASSLAPLTGFNEKLFF
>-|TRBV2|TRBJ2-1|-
TGTGCCAGCACCCACGAGGAGGTGTATGAGCAGTTCTTC
CASTHEEVYEQFF
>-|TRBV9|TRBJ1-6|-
TGTGCCAGCAGCGTAGTAGGACGGGGGGAAGCTGAAAATTCACCCCTCCACTTT
CASSVVGRGEAENSPLHF
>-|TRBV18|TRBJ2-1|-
TGTGCCAGCTCACCACCGGGCTACTCCTACAATGAGCAGTTCTTC
CASSPPGYSYNEQFF
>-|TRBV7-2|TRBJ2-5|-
TGTGCCAGCAGCCGGGACTTAAAAGAGACCCAGTACTTC
CASSRDLKETQYF
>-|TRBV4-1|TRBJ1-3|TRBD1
TGCGCCAGCAGCCAAGAGAGACAGGGAACTGGAAACACCATATATTTT
CASSQERQGTGNTIYF
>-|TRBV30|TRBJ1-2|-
TGTGCCTGGAGTGTAGGGGGAATATCGGGCTACACCTTC
CAWSVGGISGYTF
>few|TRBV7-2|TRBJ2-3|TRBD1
TGTGCCAGCAGTATTGGGACAGGGATTTTGGATACGCAGTATTTT
CASSIGTGILDTQYF
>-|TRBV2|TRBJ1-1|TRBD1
TGTGCCAGCAGTATACAGGGGCAGGGTGAAGCTTTCTTT
CASSIQGQGEAFF
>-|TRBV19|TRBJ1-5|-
TGTGCCAGTAGTATTGCGGAGCAGCCCCAGCATTTT
CASSIAEQPQHF
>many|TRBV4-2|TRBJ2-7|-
TGTGCCAGCAGCCAAGACGCAGCGATCAGCTCCTACGAGCAGTACTTC
CASSQDAAISSYEQYF
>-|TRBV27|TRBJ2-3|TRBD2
TGTGCCAGCAGTAGGACACCGGGGGGAACAGATACGCAGTATTTT
CASSRTPGGTDTQYF
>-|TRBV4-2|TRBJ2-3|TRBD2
TGTGCCAGCAGCCAGAACCCTAGCGGGGGGCGCACAGATACGCAGTATTTT
CASSQNPSGGRTDTQYF
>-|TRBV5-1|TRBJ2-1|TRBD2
TGCGCCAGCAGCTTGGTCTCCAGCGGGGGCTCCTACAATGAGCAGTTCTTC
CASSLVSSGGSYNEQFF
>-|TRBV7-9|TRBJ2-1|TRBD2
TGTGCCAGCAGCTTAGCTGGTAGCGGGACTTACAATGAGCAGTTCTTC
CASSLAGSGTYNEQFF
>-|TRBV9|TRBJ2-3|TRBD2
TGTGCCAGCAGCGTAGGCTTAGCGGGGGGTAGCACAGATACGCAGTATTTT
CASSVGLAGGSTDTQYF
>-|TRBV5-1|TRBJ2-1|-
TGCGCCAGCAGCTTGATCGGACTGGGGATAAATGAGCAGTTCTTC
CASSLIGLGINEQFF